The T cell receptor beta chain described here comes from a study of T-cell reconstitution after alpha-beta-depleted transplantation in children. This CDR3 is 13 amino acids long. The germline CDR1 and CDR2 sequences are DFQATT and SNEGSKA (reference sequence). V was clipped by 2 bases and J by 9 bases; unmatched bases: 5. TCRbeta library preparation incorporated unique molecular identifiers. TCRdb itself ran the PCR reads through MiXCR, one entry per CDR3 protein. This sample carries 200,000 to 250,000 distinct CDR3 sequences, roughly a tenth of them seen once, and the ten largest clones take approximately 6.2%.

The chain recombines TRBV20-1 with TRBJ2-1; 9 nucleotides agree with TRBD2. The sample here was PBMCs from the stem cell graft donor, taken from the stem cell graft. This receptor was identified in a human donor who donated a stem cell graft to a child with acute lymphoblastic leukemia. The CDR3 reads CSARPSGVFEQFF. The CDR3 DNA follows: TGCAGTGCTAGACCTAGCGGGGTGTTTGAGCAGTTCTTC.